This T cell receptor beta chain was identified in a study of PD-L1 blockade in urothelial cancer. Time point meaning: peripheral blood 6 weeks after treatment start. Assay: immunoSEQ multiplex PCR; the TCRdb copy retains only in-frame clones and omits some. The sample has more than 95,000 clones, around 88% seen once. This CDR3 has 16 residues. With V trimmed by 4 bases and J by 1 base, 7 bases remained unmatched. From germline, CDR1 is SGHNT and CDR2 YENEEA. This material consisted of PBMCs, taken around atezolizumab (anti-PD-L1) treatment. The V gene is TRBV11-3, the J gene TRBJ2-3; 8 positions agree with TRBD2. This sequence was found in a man aged 60 to 75 with urothelial cancer. This chain's CDR3 is CASSSIAGHGTDTQYF. Here the CDR3 DNA reads TGTGCCAGCAGCTCCATAGCGGGGCATGGCACAGATACGCAGTATTTT.